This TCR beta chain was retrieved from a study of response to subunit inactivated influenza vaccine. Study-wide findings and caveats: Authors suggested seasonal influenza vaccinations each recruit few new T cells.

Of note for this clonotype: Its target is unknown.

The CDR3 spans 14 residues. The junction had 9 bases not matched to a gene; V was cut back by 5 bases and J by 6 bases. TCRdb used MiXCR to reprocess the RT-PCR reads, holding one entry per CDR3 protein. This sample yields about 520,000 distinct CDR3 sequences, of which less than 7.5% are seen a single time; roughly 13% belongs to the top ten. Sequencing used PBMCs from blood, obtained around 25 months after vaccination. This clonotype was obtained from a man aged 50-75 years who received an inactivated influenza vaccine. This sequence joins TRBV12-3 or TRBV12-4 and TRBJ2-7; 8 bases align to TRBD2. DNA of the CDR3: TGTGCCAGCAGTCCGGGGACTAGTGTTCTCGAGCAGTACTTC. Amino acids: CASSPGTSVLEQYF.